The 2 T cell receptor beta chains listed next were all sequenced from one sample in a study of T cells expressing NK-cell markers. TCRdb re-called the 5' RACE reads; one entry per CDR3 protein, DNA not given. This table holds approximately 110,000 distinct CDR3 sequences. Source material: blood T cells: a sorted CD56 or NKG2C T cell subset, CD4+ or CD8+ T cells, or bulk PBMC T cells (not recorded which). All receptors come from a woman aged 18-70 years in good health.

The chain carries TRBV19 and TRBJ2-4; TCRdb's D gene call, TRBD2, goes unchecked for lack of DNA. Germline loops: CDR1 LNHDA, CDR2 SQIVND (reference sequence). The CDR3 loop spans 14 amino acids. CDR3 in amino acids: CASTLRGLANEKYF.

This sequence joins TRBV25-1 and TRBJ2-1; TCRdb returns TRBD1, unconfirmable since there is no DNA. This CDR3 is built from 14 residues. Germline V gene sequence: CDR1 MGHDK, CDR2 SYGVNS. The CDR3 sequence is CAGGGGGGHNEQFF.